A single sample is the source of the 3 T cell receptor beta chains below, sequenced in a study of T-cell reconstitution after alpha-beta-depleted transplantation in children. Construction of the TCRbeta library involved unique molecular identifiers. TCRdb reanalysed the PCR reads using MiXCR and keeps one entry per CDR3 protein. The data contain approximately 85,000 distinct CDR3 sequences, around 15% of them singletons. The starting material was PBMCs, mostly from graft donor cells, obtained 180 days after TCRalphabeta/CD19-depleted stem cell transplant. Receptors were obtained from a male patient aged 2-10 years who had a stem cell transplant for acute lymphoblastic leukemia, so the T cells may come from the graft donor.

The chain carries TRBV2 and TRBJ2-3, with D perhaps being TRBD1 or TRBD2 (7 bases each). CDR1 and CDR2 (germline): SNHLY, FYNNEI. The CDR3 has 15 amino acids. Deletions cut 4 bases from V and 8 bases from J, with 19 bases between. The CDR3 reads CASSVGGGTARTQYF. The CDR3 DNA reads TGTGCCAGCAGTGTAGGGGGAGGGACAGCTCGTACGCAGTATTTT.

This clonotype showed up many times. Its ends do not fully match the called genes, so a read error is possible. The chain couples TRBV7-2 to TRBJ1-2, with D unclear. CDR3 size: 11 residues. Germline V CDR1 and CDR2: SGHTA, FQGNSA. The CDR3 DNA sequence: TGTGCCAGCAGCTTAGAATTGAGGGAATACTTC. Its translation: CASSLELREYF. Supplemented by reference TRBV7-2 and TRBJ1-2, the full variable domain reads GAGVSQSPSNKVTEKGKDVELRCDPISGHTALYWYRQSLGQGLEFLIYFQGNSAPDKSGLPSDRFSAERTGGSVSTLTIQRTQQEDSAVYLCASSLELREYFGSGTRLTVV.

This clonotype was seen ten or more times. V and J are TRBV5-1 and TRBJ2-3, with 13 nucleotides matching TRBD2. Germline V gives CDR1 SGHRS, CDR2 YFSETQ. The V segment lost 5 bases and the J segment 2 bases; nucleotides outside the gene matches: 5. This CDR3 contains 16 residues. CDR3: CASRPGLAGPTDTQYF. CDR3 nucleotide sequence: TGCGCCAGCAGGCCGGGACTAGCGGGGCCCACAGATACGCAGTATTTT. The full variable domain, with the rest looked up from reference TRBV5-1 and TRBJ2-3, is KAGVTQTPRYLIKTRGQQVTLSCSPISGHRSVSWYQQTPGQGLQFLFEYFSETQRNKGNFPGRFSGRQFSNSRSEMNVSTLELGDSALYLCASRPGLAGPTDTQYFGPGTRLTVL.